This TCR beta chain was profiled in a study of blood T cell repertoires in COVID-19. Study as a whole: Italy, Spain and the United States were the sources of the convalescent and acute COVID-19 samples.

The assay was immunoSEQ multiplex PCR, and TCRdb's table has in-frame clones only and misses some. Of a few hundred thousand clones listed, approximately 87% are singletons. In germline, CDR1 is SGHTA, CDR2 FQGTGA. Losses at the gene ends were 3 bases for V and 2 bases for J; bases not matched to a gene: 0. The CDR3 is 15 residues long. The V gene is TRBV7-3, the J gene TRBJ2-5, with 13 bases matching TRBD2. The origin of this receptor is a woman aged 45-60 years who had recovered from COVID-19. Sequencing was carried out using PBMCs or T cells enriched from blood (not recorded which). CDR3 residues: CASSLGLAGQETQYF. The CDR3 DNA follows: TGTGCCAGCAGCTTGGGACTAGCGGGGCAAGAGACCCAGTACTTC.